One and the same sample provided the 17 T cell receptor beta chains below, sequenced in a study of lymphopenia after photon versus proton radiotherapy. TCRdb's table, derived via immunoSEQ multiplex PCR, lists solely in-frame clones and lacks some. The profile shows roughly 61,000 clones, 87% of them singletons. The sequencing here drew on peripheral blood, taken from a patient treated with proton-based radiotherapy. All receptors come from an elderly man with esophageal cancer.

The chain recombines TRBV7-9 with TRBJ2-3; TRBD2 matches at 9 bases. With V trimmed by 5 bases and J by 6 bases, 9 bases remained unmatched. The germline V gene encodes CDR1 SEHNR and CDR2 FQNEAQ (reference sequence). The CDR3 loop spans 15 amino acids. The CDR3 DNA sequence: TGTGCCAGCAGCCCTGTAGCGGGAGTTGAGGATACGCAGTATTTT. Translation gives CASSPVAGVEDTQYF. Filled out from reference TRBV7-9 and TRBJ2-3, the complete variable domain reads DTGVSQNPRHKITKRGQNVTFRCDPISEHNRLYWYRQTLGQGPEFLTYFQNEAQLEKSRLLSDRFSAERPKGSFSTLEIQRTEQGDSAMYLCASSPVAGVEDTQYFGPGTRLTVL.

The V gene is TRBV11-2, the J gene TRBJ1-2; D not resolved. Trimming removed 2 bases at V and 6 bases at J, with 10 bases between. This CDR3 spans 13 amino acids. Germline lookup yields CDR1 SGHAT and CDR2 FQNNGV. Here the CDR3 reads CASSLLYGDGYTF. In nucleotides, the CDR3 is TGTGCCAGCAGCTTACTATATGGGGATGGCTACACCTTC.

The chain joins TRBV7-3 to TRBJ1-1; a possible D gene is TRBD1 (5 bases). Germline V gene lookup returns CDR1 SGHTA and CDR2 FQGTGA. V shed 5 bases and J shed 0 bases, with 10 bases lying between them. CDR3 length: 14 residues. This CDR3 reads CASSLGTMNTEAFF. CDR3 in DNA: TGTGCCAGCAGCCTCGGGACGATGAACACTGAAGCTTTCTTT.

The V gene is TRBV30, the J gene TRBJ2-1; tentatively, D is TRBD2 (6 bases). Germline CDR1 reads GTSNPN; CDR2 reads SVGIG (reference sequence). The CDR3 sequence is 11 residues long. Trimming pared 0 bases from V and 10 bases from J, leaving 7 bases between. CDR3 nucleotide sequence: TGTGCCTGGAGTGTTGGGGGGGAGCAGTTCTTC. Its translation is CAWSVGGEQFF.

The genes are TRBV25-1 and TRBJ2-5; a possible D gene is TRBD1 (5 bases). This CDR3 is 13 amino acids long. In germline, CDR1 is MGHDK, CDR2 SYGVNS. Trimming removed 8 bases at V and 3 bases at J, with 13 bases between. The CDR3 is CASGADIKETQYF. The CDR3 nucleotides are TGTGCCAGCGGGGCTGACATCAAAGAGACCCAGTACTTC.

The gene calls are TRBV2 and TRBJ1-3; D is unresolved. The germline gives CDR1 SNHLY, CDR2 FYNNEI. Trimming removed 6 bases at V and 4 bases at J, with 16 bases between. CDR3 size: 15 residues. This chain's CDR3 is CASRTQTIPGNTIYF. CDR3 DNA sequence: TGTGCCAGCAGGACCCAAACAATTCCGGGAAACACCATATATTTT.

The rearrangement joins TRBV7-3 to TRBJ2-3, with a tentative D call TRBD2 (5 bases). The CDR3 sequence is 15 residues long. The ends were cut back, 4 bases at V and 1 base at J, with 12 bases in the middle. Per the germline V gene, CDR1 is SGHTA and CDR2 is FQGTGA. The DNA for the CDR3 is TGTGCCAGCAGCTCGTCGGGGAGACGCACAGATACGCAGTATTTT. Translating gives CASSSSGRRTDTQYF.

As for this clone: One base away lies a much larger clone, so this may be a sequencing read error. The same CDR3 arises from other DNA sequences in this sample as well. The V and J genes are TRBV4-3 and TRBJ2-7; D possibly corresponds to TRBD2 (7 bases). CDR1 and CDR2 (germline): LGHNA, YSLEER. Deletions cut 4 bases from V and 5 bases from J, with 18 bases between. This CDR3 is 15 amino acids long. The chain's CDR3 is CASSLSTGGLDEQYF. The CDR3 bases are TGCGCCAGCAGCCTCAGCACGGGGGGCCTGGACGAGCAGTACTTC.

V usage is TRBV5-1 and J usage is TRBJ2-7; D unclear. The CDR3 is 15 residues long. Per germline, CDR1 SGHRS and CDR2 YFSETQ. The germline V and J ends were trimmed by 0 bases and 5 bases, with 15 bases remaining between them. The CDR3 DNA is TGCGCCAGCAGCTTGGAAGGGTCTCAGTGGGACGAGCAGTACTTC. Its translation: CASSLEGSQWDEQYF. Full variable domain (outside the CDR3, taken from reference TRBV5-1 and TRBJ2-7): KAGVTQTPRYLIKTRGQQVTLSCSPISGHRSVSWYQQTPGQGLQFLFEYFSETQRNKGNFPGRFSGRQFSNSRSEMNVSTLELGDSALYLCASSLEGSQWDEQYFGPGTRLTVT.

The rearrangement links TRBV7-2 to TRBJ2-5, with TRBD2 matching 8 bases. The germline CDR1 and CDR2 sequences are SGHTA and FQGNSA. The CDR3 has 13 residues. Trimming cost V 8 bases and J 7 bases; bases outside gene matches: 9. CDR3 coding DNA: TGTGCCAGCGGAATCGAGCGGGGGAGGACCCAGTACTTC. This sequence encodes CASGIERGRTQYF. Together with reference TRBV7-2 and TRBJ2-5, the CDR3 gives the full variable domain: GAGVSQSPSNKVTEKGKDVELRCDPISGHTALYWYRQSLGQGLEFLIYFQGNSAPDKSGLPSDRFSAERTGGSVSTLTIQRTQQEDSAVYLCASGIERGRTQYFGPGTRLLVL.

There are a few counts of this clone. This chain links TRBV19 with TRBJ1-2, with TRBD1 identical over 7 bases. J lost 4 bases, V lost 9 bases, and 11 bases had no gene match. From germline, CDR1 is LNHDA and CDR2 SQIVND (reference sequence). The CDR3 consists of 14 residues. DNA for the CDR3: TGTGCCAGCTCGACAGGGATCGATCCCTATGGCTACACCTTC. Amino acid sequence: CASSTGIDPYGYTF.

The chain uses TRBV4-1 and TRBJ2-5; D is perhaps TRBD1 (5 bases). The CDR3 extends over 15 amino acids. The germline V gene has CDR1 MGHRA and CDR2 YSYEKL. The V end was cut by 1 base, the J end by 2 bases, with 11 bases between. CDR3 nucleotides: TGCGCCAGCAGCCAAGCGTCGACAGCACAAGAGACCCAGTACTTC. Residues: CASSQASTAQETQYF.

This chain joins TRBV5-1 and TRBJ2-6; D gene ambiguous. Trimming took 4 bases from V and 0 from J, leaving 11 bases between them. The CDR3 totals 16 residues. Germline CDR1 SGHRS, CDR2 YFSETQ. The CDR3 coding sequence is TGCGCCAGCAGCGCCCGGTGGATCTCTGGGGCCAACGTCCTGACTTTC. Its protein is CASSARWISGANVLTF.

The genes are TRBV11-3 and TRBJ2-3; 9 nucleotides match TRBD1. Germline CDR1 is SGHNT and CDR2 is YENEEA. This CDR3 spans 15 amino acids. The ends lost 5 bases at V and 9 bases at J; junction bases unmatched: 12. In nucleotides, the CDR3 is TGTGCCAGCAGCCCGGGACAGGGAGTCACGGGCACGCAGTATTTT. This gives the protein CASSPGQGVTGTQYF.

The V gene is TRBV10-1, the J gene TRBJ1-2; 9 nucleotides align to TRBD1. Unmatched junction bases numbered 8, after V lost 5 bases and J lost 7 bases. The CDR3 runs 14 residues. Germline assignment: CDR1 WNHNN and CDR2 SYGVQD (reference sequence). In DNA, the CDR3 is TGCGCCAGCAGTTCCGGGACAGGGCGTTTTGGCTACACCTTC. Its translation is CASSSGTGRFGYTF.

This chain connects TRBV5-1 to TRBJ1-4, with no clear D. The germline V and J ends were trimmed by 0 bases and 6 bases, with 12 bases remaining between them. The CDR3 covers 15 residues. In germline, CDR1 is SGHRS, CDR2 YFSETQ. CDR3 region: CASSLDSPNHEKLFF. The CDR3 DNA reads TGCGCCAGCAGCTTGGACAGCCCCAACCATGAAAAACTGTTTTTT. Based on the CDR3 plus reference TRBV5-1 and TRBJ1-4, the full variable domain is KAGVTQTPRYLIKTRGQQVTLSCSPISGHRSVSWYQQTPGQGLQFLFEYFSETQRNKGNFPGRFSGRQFSNSRSEMNVSTLELGDSALYLCASSLDSPNHEKLFFGSGTQLSVL.

This clone has just one count. The J gene is TRBJ2-7, the V gene TRBV25-1; TRBD2 matches 7 bases. CDR3 length: 13 residues. Per germline, CDR1 MGHDK and CDR2 SYGVNS. J lost 1 base, V lost 4 bases, and 1 base had no gene match. For the CDR3, the DNA is TGTGCCAGCAGTGGCGGGGGATCCTACGAGCAGTACTTC. Protein product: CASSGGGSYEQYF.